This paragraph covers one T cell receptor beta chain sequence. By flow cytometry, patients selected for sequencing had shown an expansion of CD8+CD57+ cells. Prior therapy had not been administered to any patient at the time of blood sampling. The data originate from a study of CD8+CD57+ T cells in acquired aplastic anemia. Study at large: 3.2 ug was the average amount of DNA from sorted CD4+ and CD8+ cells.

CDR1 and CDR2 from the germline V gene are SNHLY and FYNNEI. V was pared by 7 bases and J by 7 bases, with 10 bases between. This CDR3 region has 11 residues. Investigators profiled TCR beta VDJ and CDR3 from genomic DNA template. TCRdb called the reads again in MiXCR, with one record for every CDR3 protein. The sample has about 160,000 distinct CDR3 sequences, around 48% seen once; the top ten hold approximately 2.8%. This sequence was found in a human donor with aplastic anemia. The chain combines TRBV2 with TRBJ2-5, with a weak D call TRBD2 (5 bases). The material sequenced was sorted CD4+, CD8+, or CD8+CD57+ T cells (not recorded which) from PBMCs. CDR3 coding DNA: TGTGCCAGCATCCAAGAGGGGACCCAGTACTTC. Amino acids: CASIQEGTQYF. Full variable domain (outside the CDR3, taken from reference TRBV2 and TRBJ2-5): EPEVTQTPSHQVTQMGQEVILRCVPISNHLYFYWYRQILGQKVEFLVSFYNNEISEKSEIFDDQFSVERPDGSNFTLKIRSTKLEDSAMYFCASIQEGTQYFGPGTRLLVL.